A few counts support the clone carrying this TCR beta chain. The antigen remains undetermined. Per germline, CDR1 LNHDA and CDR2 SQIVND (reference sequence). This CDR3 region has 15 residues. With 3 bases removed from V and 5 bases from J, the gap between germline ends came to 16 bases. The iRepertoire nested amplicon-rescue multiplex PCR amplified TCR alpha and beta CDR3s from RNA. In TCRdb, the multiplex PCR reads were re-called with MiXCR into one record per CDR3 protein. In the table there are approximately 90,000 distinct CDR3 sequences, 23% of which are singletons. This entry comes from a study of glioma-infiltrating T cells. Study-level results: Above-expected tissue-blood divergence occurred in all gliomas, most in low-grade ones.

This TCR was sampled from a human donor with low-grade glioma or glioblastoma, undergoing nonglioma brain surgery, or in good health (not recorded which). The rearrangement links TRBV19 to TRBJ2-5, with D perhaps assigned TRBD1 or TRBD2 (7 bases each). Sequencing was done on a sample of glioma tissue, nonneoplastic brain tissue, or PBMCs (not recorded which). CDR3 bases: TGTGCCAGTAGTATTCTTGGCGGGGGACAGGAGACCCAGTACTTC. Its translation is CASSILGGGQETQYF.